The 20 T cell receptor beta chains listed next were all sequenced from one sample in a study of breast tumors, draining lymph nodes, adjacent tissues. TCRdb re-analysed the multiplex PCR reads in MiXCR, keeping a single row per CDR3 protein. The table includes 200,000 to 250,000 distinct CDR3 sequences, under 35% detected once. The lymph nodes were axillary draining lymph nodes from breast cancer patients. The sample taken for sequencing was axillary lymph node tissue. Receptors were obtained from a female donor with breast cancer. Some clones in this sample may be carry-over from other donors' samples.

This clonotype was seen repeatedly, ten times or more. This sequence may be a read error, since a much larger clone differs from it by one base. The rearrangement uses TRBV6-4 and TRBJ2-5, with a weak D call TRBD1 (5 bases). Germline V gene lookup returns CDR1 MRHNA and CDR2 SNTAGT. The CDR3 totals 12 residues. V gave up 5 bases and J gave up 5 bases, with 9 bases separating them. The CDR3 is CASSHRWETQYF. For the CDR3, the DNA is TGTGCCAGCAGTCACAGGTGGGAGACCCAGTACTTC.

Concerning this clonotype itself: A much bigger clone sits one base away, suggesting this may be a read error. The rearrangement links TRBV6-6 to TRBJ2-5; D perhaps matches TRBD1 (6 bases). Trimming pared 4 bases from V and 1 base from J, leaving 7 bases between. Germline V CDR1 and CDR2: MNHNY, SVGAGI (reference sequence). The CDR3 runs to 13 residues. The CDR3 DNA reads as TGTGCCAGCAGTTCACAGGGCCAAGAGACCCAGTACTTC. Protein sequence: CASSSQGQETQYF.

In its sample, this clonotype was seen a few times. The junction departs from the called germline gene at one end, perhaps through a read error. DNA of the CDR3: TGTGCCAGCAGCCGAAGCGGGAGGGCGCAGACCCAGTCCTTC. Its protein product is CASSRSGRAQTQSF. The chain couples TRBV14 to TRBJ2-5; 10 positions agree with TRBD2. The CDR3 totals 14 residues. Per the germline V gene, CDR1 is SGHDN and CDR2 is FVKESK.

This clonotype was counted ten times or more. This chain links TRBV7-8 with TRBJ2-1, with 8 nucleotides matching TRBD2. This CDR3 has 13 residues. V lost 10 bases, J lost 8 bases, and 10 bases stayed unmatched. Germline V gene lookup returns CDR1 SGHVS and CDR2 FQNEAQ. CDR3 nucleotide sequence: TGTGCCACCGCAAAGCGGGAGATCGATGAGCAGTTCTTC. Protein product: CATAKREIDEQFF.

Comments on this clonotype: The final CDR3 position lacks the conserved phenylalanine or tryptophan, pointing to a likely read error. It is unclear where the CDR3 begins or ends on the DNA, so no DNA is shown, and the CDR3 is as TCRdb lists it. The V gene is TRBV6-5, the J gene TRBJ2-5. The CDR3 spans 8 residues, counting both ends. Looked up from germline, CDR1 is MNHEY and CDR2 is SVGAGI. CDR3 region: CASSLHTL.

The table lists this clonotype with many counts. The chain carries TRBV4-1 and TRBJ2-2; a weak D match, TRBD1 (6 bases). The V end lost 5 bases, the J end lost 0 bases, and 10 bases lay between the germline ends. The CDR3 is 15 amino acids. Germline V gene sequence: CDR1 MGHRA, CDR2 YSYEKL. The CDR3 spells CASSYREPNTGELFF. The CDR3 nucleotides are TGCGCCAGCAGCTACAGGGAACCGAACACCGGGGAGCTGTTTTTT.

Many counts were recorded for this clonotype. The rearrangement joins TRBV7-2 to TRBJ2-3, with 10 bases fitting TRBD2. The germline V gene has CDR1 SGHTA and CDR2 FQGNSA. J lost 4 bases, V lost 0 bases, and 13 bases had no gene match. CDR3 length: 19 residues. The CDR3 DNA is TGTGCCAGCAGCTTAGCCCAGAGGGTAATAGCGGGAGGAGCAGATACGCAGTATTTT. Translated, it gives CASSLAQRVIAGGADTQYF. Based on the CDR3 plus reference TRBV7-2 and TRBJ2-3, the full variable domain is GAGVSQSPSNKVTEKGKDVELRCDPISGHTALYWYRQSLGQGLEFLIYFQGNSAPDKSGLPSDRFSAERTGGSVSTLTIQRTQQEDSAVYLCASSLAQRVIAGGADTQYFGPGTRLTVL.

Concerning this clonotype itself: It is likely a read error, because the conserved phenylalanine at the end of the CDR3 is missing. The DNA is omitted, as the CDR3 cannot be located on it reliably, and the CDR3 follows TCRdb's listing. The J gene is TRBJ2-5, the V gene TRBV20-1; the table's D call of TRBD2 was not tested on the DNA. CDR1 is DFQATT and CDR2 is SNEGSKA in the germline V gene (reference sequence). With termini counted, the CDR3 has 9 amino acids. CDR3 sequence reads: CSARRPTNI.

Ten or more counts support this clonotype. V is TRBV5-1 and J is TRBJ2-7; D may be TRBD1 or TRBD2 (5 bases each). V was cut by 4 bases and J by 1 base, with 15 bases left in between. The CDR3 runs to 15 residues. Germline CDR1 SGHRS, CDR2 YFSETQ. This CDR3 is CASSMGDRISYEQYF. CDR3 DNA: TGCGCCAGCAGCATGGGGGACCGGATATCCTACGAGCAGTACTTC.

This chain joins TRBV11-2 and TRBJ2-1; 14 bases are shared with TRBD2. This CDR3 region has 18 residues. Per the germline V gene, CDR1 is SGHAT and CDR2 is FQNNGV. The J segment lost 3 bases and the V segment lost 4 bases, leaving 8 bases of the junction unmatched. CDR3 nucleotides: TGTGCCAGCAGCTGGGGACGACTAGCGGGAGGGCACTACAATGAGCAGTTCTTC. It codes for CASSWGRLAGGHYNEQFF.

This clonotype occurred a few times. This may arise from a read error, as a much more abundant clone is one base away. The gene calls are TRBV9 and TRBJ1-6; D remains ambiguous. The germline CDR1 and CDR2 sequences are SGDLS and YYNGEE. The length of the CDR3 is 15 residues. The CDR3 reads CASSEGPWYNSPPHF. DNA of the CDR3: TGTGCCAGCAGCGAGGGCCCATGGTACAATTCACCCCCCCACTTT.

DNA for the CDR3: TGTGCCAGCAGCTTCGGGCGGGGGGGATCCCTATATGAGCAGTTCTTC. Translation: CASSFGRGGSLYEQFF. This rearrangement joins TRBV11-2 to TRBJ2-1, with 9 positions matching TRBD2. The V segment lost 3 bases and the J segment 8 bases; nucleotides outside the gene matches: 11. Germline V CDR1 and CDR2: SGHAT, FQNNGV. The CDR3 has 16 residues.

This clonotype was detected ten times or more. The chain couples TRBV11-2 to TRBJ2-7; 9 nucleotides line up with TRBD2. This CDR3 region has 15 residues. The germline V gene encodes CDR1 SGHAT and CDR2 FQNNGV. V lost 6 bases, J lost 2 bases, and 8 bases stayed unmatched. This chain's CDR3 is CASRNLAGLPYEQYF. The CDR3, as DNA: TGTGCCAGCAGAAATCTAGCGGGACTACCCTACGAGCAGTACTTC. Full variable domain (outside the CDR3, taken from reference TRBV11-2 and TRBJ2-7): EAGVAQSPRYKIIEKRQSVAFWCNPISGHATLYWYQQILGQGPKLLIQFQNNGVVDDSQLPKDRFSAERLKGVDSTLKIQPAKLEDSAVYLCASRNLAGLPYEQYFGPGTRLTVT.

This clonotype was detected ten times or more. Here the CDR3 reads CSSFIDVLNNEQFF. The CDR3 DNA reads as TGCAGCTCCTTTATCGACGTGCTGAACAATGAGCAGTTCTTC. The chain links TRBV29-1 to TRBJ2-1; D call uncertain. V lost 8 bases to trimming and J lost 5 bases, with 19 bases between them. The CDR3 runs 14 residues. Germline V gene sequence: CDR1 SQVTM, CDR2 ANQGSEA.

This clonotype appeared a single time. A much larger clonotype is one base distant, so this may be a read error. The missing conserved phenylalanine or tryptophan at the end of this CDR3 makes a read error likely. The rearrangement uses TRBV4-1 and TRBJ2-1, with unresolved D. Trimming removed 5 bases at V and 12 bases at J, with 17 bases between. CDR1 MGHRA and CDR2 YSYEKL come from the germline V gene. This CDR3 is 13 amino acids long. CDR3 in amino acids: CASSSDEGILQFL. CDR3 nucleotides: TGCGCCAGCAGCTCCGACGAAGGTATTCTGCAGTTCCTC.

DNA for the CDR3: TGCGCCAGCAGCTTGGTGGTACAGGGGGCAGAGACCCAGTACTTC. Translating it yields CASSLVVQGAETQYF. This rearrangement joins TRBV5-1 to TRBJ2-5; 9 positions agree with TRBD1. Germline-derived CDR1 and CDR2 are SGHRS and YFSETQ. Trimming at V came to 0 bases and at J to 4 bases, leaving 4 bases not matched to a gene. This CDR3 spans 15 amino acids.

This clonotype was found many times. The V and J genes are TRBV20-1 and TRBJ2-1; D uncertain. Germline-derived CDR1 and CDR2 are DFQATT and SNEGSKA (reference sequence). The CDR3 has 13 residues. V was shortened by 4 bases and J by 7 bases, with 14 bases between the two germline ends. The CDR3 spells CSAKGPAGNEQFF. The CDR3 bases are TGCAGTGCTAAGGGCCCAGCCGGGAATGAGCAGTTCTTC.

J is TRBJ2-4 and V is TRBV12-3 or TRBV12-4; 8 positions agree with TRBD1. The length of the CDR3 is 12 residues. The CDR3 sequence: CASGGQGNIQYF. The CDR3 DNA reads TGTGCTAGTGGTGGACAGGGAAACATTCAGTACTTC.

This chain uses TRBV10-3 with TRBJ1-6, with D unresolved. Germline values: CDR1 ENHRY, CDR2 SYGVKD. This CDR3 comprises 12 residues. The germline V and J ends were trimmed by 2 bases and 6 bases, with 2 bases remaining between them. CDR3 residues: CAISEINSPLHF. DNA of the CDR3: TGTGCCATCAGTGAGATTAATTCACCCCTCCACTTT.

This clonotype was observed many times. J is TRBJ2-1 and V is TRBV19, with D uncertain. This CDR3 comprises 16 residues. Germline V CDR1 and CDR2: LNHDA, SQIVND (reference sequence). V lost 2 bases and J lost 0, with 11 bases in between. Here the CDR3 reads CASSIWPPGSYNEQFF. The CDR3 DNA reads as TGTGCCAGTAGTATATGGCCCCCGGGCTCCTACAATGAGCAGTTCTTC.